The source of this T cell receptor (beta chain) is a study of response to subunit inactivated influenza vaccine. Study outcomes and limitations: Each seasonal influenza vaccination recruits few new T cells, the authors suggested.

Trimming left V 11 bases short and J 6 bases short, with 13 bases between. The CDR3 covers 12 residues. Per germline, CDR1 MNHEY and CDR2 SVGEGT. This clonotype was seen repeatedly, ten times or more. Antigen unknown. TCRdb used MiXCR to reprocess the RT-PCR reads, holding one entry per CDR3 protein. The sample shows about 700,000 distinct CDR3 sequences, less than 20% of them seen only once. The chain has TRBV6-2 or TRBV6-3 and TRBJ2-2, with D tentatively TRBD2 (6 bases). The specimen comprised PBMCs from blood, sampled less than 13 days after vaccination. The clonotype was recovered from a man in his forties or fifties who received an inactivated influenza vaccine. Written as DNA, the CDR3 is TGTGCCGCCAGACCGGGGGCCGGGGAGCTGTTTTTT. Translating it yields CAARPGAGELFF.